This TCR beta chain emerged from a study of blood T cell repertoires in COVID-19. This clone occurred a few times. Method: immunoSEQ multiplex PCR; TCRdb's copy keeps in-frame clones and lacks some. The data contain nearly 80,000 clones, around 80% of them singletons. The germline CDR1 and CDR2 sequences are SQVTM and ANQGSEA. Deletions cut 1 base from V and 6 bases from J, with 15 bases between. CDR3 size: 14 residues. V and J are TRBV29-1 and TRBJ1-1; D is unclear. Sequencing was done on a sample of peripheral blood. The receptor was isolated from a woman in her 70s with acute or convalescent COVID-19. CDR3 nucleotides: TGCAGCGTTGAAGCCCGGACGGGGAGGTCTGAAGCTTTCTTT. Translating gives CSVEARTGRSEAFF.